This is a list of T cell receptor beta chains from one sample in a study of T-cell reconstitution after alpha-beta-depleted transplantation in children. TCRdb used MiXCR to reprocess the PCR reads, holding one entry per CDR3 protein. The repertoire holds just over 200,000 distinct CDR3 sequences, with about 8.4% as singletons. The sample consisted of PBMCs, mostly from graft donor cells, taken 360 days after TCRalphabeta/CD19-depleted stem cell transplant. The receptors originated from a male patient aged 2-15 years who had a stem cell transplant for acute myeloid leukemia, so the T cells may come from the graft donor. Each CDR3 is given with its conserved first and last residue. A D gene is named only where the DNA matches it firmly. Size tells how often a clone was seen (once, few, many) or the class of an expanded clone, and some rows leave it out.

length	V	size	D	J	CDR3	DNA
14	TRBV12-3/TRBV12-4	NA	NA	TRBJ2-2	CASSPTTGAGELFF	TGTGCCAGCAGTCCTACTACCGGGGCCGGGGAGCTGTTTTTT
14	TRBV12-3/TRBV12-4	many	NA	TRBJ2-1	CASSLRSSYNEQFF	TGTGCCAGCAGTTTAAGGAGCTCCTACAATGAGCAGTTCTTC
15	TRBV20-1	NA	TRBD2	TRBJ2-5	CSPRGTGGPGETQYF	TGCAGTCCACGGGGAACGGGGGGGCCGGGAGAGACCCAGTACTTC
13	TRBV10-3	NA	TRBD2	TRBJ2-1	CAITETSDNEQFF	TGTGCCATCACCGAAACTAGCGACAATGAGCAGTTCTTC
16	TRBV4-3	many	NA	TRBJ2-2	CASSLKWAGPTGELFF	TGCGCCAGCAGCCTCAAGTGGGCAGGGCCCACCGGGGAGCTGTTTTTT
14	TRBV18	few	NA	TRBJ2-1	CASSPDSYYNEQFF	TGTGCCAGCTCGCCGGACAGCTACTACAATGAGCAGTTCTTC
13	TRBV20-1	NA	NA	TRBJ2-7	CSARDRARPEQYF	TGCAGTGCTAGAGATCGGGCCAGGCCGGAGCAGTACTTC
15	TRBV4-3	few	NA	TRBJ2-1	CASSQALRGVDEQFF	TGCGCCAGCAGCCAAGCCTTACGAGGGGTCGATGAGCAGTTCTTC
15	TRBV7-9	few	NA	TRBJ1-5	CASTGSGLAGQPQHF	TGTGCCAGCACCGGGTCCGGGTTAGCAGGGCAGCCCCAGCATTTT
17	TRBV20-1	NA	TRBD2	TRBJ2-1	CSARDPTSGGPEDEQFF	TGCAGTGCTAGAGACCCGACTAGCGGGGGGCCGGAAGATGAGCAGTTCTTC
13	TRBV5-6	few	TRBD2	TRBJ2-7	CASSLKLADTRYF	TGTGCCAGCAGCTTGAAACTAGCGGACACGCGGTACTTC
19	TRBV12-3/TRBV12-4	NA	NA	TRBJ1-6	CASSLGGSTGSSYNSPLHF	TGTGCCAGCAGTTTGGGGGGGAGCACAGGGAGCTCCTATAATTCACCCCTCCACTTT
15	TRBV14	NA	NA	TRBJ1-6	CASSQVPDGTSPLHF	TGTGCCAGCAGCCAAGTACCCGATGGTACTTCACCCCTCCACTTT
17	TRBV7-8	NA	NA	TRBJ2-1	CASSLRGGGAPYNEQFF	TGTGCCAGCAGCTTAAGGGGTGGGGGGGCCCCCTACAATGAGCAGTTCTTC
13	TRBV24-1	many	TRBD1	TRBJ1-1	CATSDPGTDEAFF	TGTGCCACCAGTGACCCTGGGACAGATGAAGCTTTCTTT
13	TRBV7-8	NA	NA	TRBJ2-1	CASSERGGGEQFF	TGTGCCAGCAGCGAGAGGGGAGGGGGTGAGCAGTTCTTC
14	TRBV18	few	NA	TRBJ1-3	CASSPGRLGNTIYF	TGTGCCAGCTCACCGGGACGGCTTGGAAACACCATATATTTT
12	TRBV30	few	NA	TRBJ1-5	CAWNRVDQPQHF	TGTGCCTGGAACAGGGTGGATCAGCCCCAGCATTTT